Following are 28 T cell receptor beta chains from one sample sequenced in a study of cytomegalovirus exposure and HLA in healthy donors. In the PCR, 60 Vbeta and 13 Jbeta primers were used. Using immunoSEQ multiplex PCR, the repertoire was profiled, and TCRdb retains in-frame clones only, with some absent. This sample's table has approximately 110,000 clones. Sample: PBMCs. These receptors were taken from a man aged 50 to 59 in good health and CMV-seronegative.

The CDR3 sequence is CASSSGQDSEKLFF. For the CDR3, the DNA is TGTGCCAGCAGCTCCGGACAGGATAGTGAAAAACTGTTTTTT. The V gene is TRBV5-4, the J gene TRBJ1-4; 7 bases map to TRBD1. Per germline, CDR1 SGHNT and CDR2 YYREEE (reference sequence). CDR3 size: 14 residues. V trimming: 3 bases; J trimming: 7 bases; junction bases outside the gene matches: 6.

The chain is built from TRBV6-5 and TRBJ1-1, with a tentative D call TRBD1 (5 bases). This CDR3 comprises 13 residues. Germline lookup yields CDR1 MNHEY and CDR2 SVGAGI. The germline V and J ends were trimmed by 7 bases and 0 bases, with 9 bases remaining between them. CDR3 in amino acids: CASTQAMNTEAFF. Here the CDR3 DNA reads TGTGCCAGCACACAGGCCATGAACACTGAAGCTTTCTTT.

The chain combines TRBV4-3 with TRBJ2-1; D remains unclear. This CDR3 region has 14 residues. Trimming removed 1 base from V and 6 bases from J, with 10 bases in between. Looked up from germline, CDR1 is LGHNA and CDR2 is YSLEER. The CDR3 loop reads CASSQVVASNEQFF. CDR3 nucleotide sequence: TGCGCCAGCAGCCAAGTAGTAGCCTCCAATGAGCAGTTCTTC.

The rearrangement links TRBV7-9 to TRBJ1-3; 12 bases are shared with TRBD1. The CDR3 runs 18 residues. V lost 3 bases and J lost 2; bases outside the gene matches: 8. Germline CDR1 reads SEHNR; CDR2 reads FQNEAQ (reference sequence). The CDR3 nucleotides are TGTGCCAGCAGCTTGGACGGGACAGGGGGCTATACTGGAAACACCATATATTTT. Its translation: CASSLDGTGGYTGNTIYF.

The gene calls are TRBV2 and TRBJ1-2, with TRBD1 matching over 8 bases. CDR3 length: 13 residues. J lost 3 bases, V lost 5 bases, and 2 bases had no gene match. In germline, CDR1 is SNHLY, CDR2 FYNNEI. In nucleotides, the CDR3 is TGTGCCAGCAGTCCGGGACAGGACTATGGCTACACCTTC. It specifies CASSPGQDYGYTF. Full variable domain (outside the CDR3, taken from reference TRBV2 and TRBJ1-2): EPEVTQTPSHQVTQMGQEVILRCVPISNHLYFYWYRQILGQKVEFLVSFYNNEISEKSEIFDDQFSVERPDGSNFTLKIRSTKLEDSAMYFCASSPGQDYGYTFGSGTRLTVV.

The V and J genes are TRBV5-1 and TRBJ2-3, with 12 bases lining up with TRBD2. This CDR3 spans 15 amino acids. V lost 4 bases and J lost 2; bases outside the gene matches: 2. Per the germline V gene, CDR1 is SGHRS and CDR2 is YFSETQ. CDR3 residues: CASSPSGRATDTQYF. CDR3 sequence (DNA): TGCGCCAGCAGCCCTAGCGGGAGGGCCACAGATACGCAGTATTTT. Using reference TRBV5-1 and TRBJ2-3 for the parts outside the CDR3, the full variable domain is KAGVTQTPRYLIKTRGQQVTLSCSPISGHRSVSWYQQTPGQGLQFLFEYFSETQRNKGNFPGRFSGRQFSNSRSEMNVSTLELGDSALYLCASSPSGRATDTQYFGPGTRLTVL.

The chain carries TRBV6-5 and TRBJ1-1; D possibly corresponds to TRBD1 (6 bases). The V end was cut by 5 bases, the J end by 0 bases, with 10 bases between. The CDR3 length is 14 residues. The germline V gene has CDR1 MNHEY and CDR2 SVGAGI. CDR3 bases: TGTGCCAGCAGTGCAGGGGCGTTGAACACTGAAGCTTTCTTT. Encoded protein: CASSAGALNTEAFF.

V usage is TRBV5-1 and J usage is TRBJ2-7; D is possibly TRBD2 (5 bases). Germline V gene data show CDR1 as SGHRS and CDR2 as YFSETQ. This CDR3 contains 16 residues. The V end was cut by 5 bases, the J end by 2 bases, with 20 bases between. The CDR3, as DNA: TGCGCCAGCAGTTATTTTGGCGGGCCCAGCGCCTACGAGCAGTACTTC. Translated: CASSYFGGPSAYEQYF.

The chain has TRBV7-9 and TRBJ2-1; tentatively, D is TRBD2 (6 bases). Deletions cut 5 bases from V and 7 bases from J, with 18 bases between. This CDR3 region has 15 residues. The germline CDR1 and CDR2 sequences are SEHNR and FQNEAQ (reference sequence). The CDR3 region is CASSLSGQRGNEQFF. DNA for the CDR3: TGTGCCAGCAGCCTCAGCGGCCAACGGGGGAATGAGCAGTTCTTC.

This sequence joins TRBV6-1 and TRBJ2-7; D gene ambiguous. This CDR3 region has 14 residues. CDR1 and CDR2 (germline): MNHNS, SASEGT. V lost 3 bases and J 2 bases, leaving 11 bases between the germline ends. This CDR3 reads CASSEVVRTYEQYF. The CDR3 DNA reads TGTGCCAGCAGTGAGGTGGTCAGAACCTACGAGCAGTACTTC.

The gene calls are TRBV7-6 and TRBJ2-7; maybe TRBD1 (6 bases). The CDR3 contains 14 residues. V was trimmed by 2 bases and J by 3 bases, leaving 11 bases between them. Per germline, CDR1 SGHVS and CDR2 FNYEAQ. The CDR3 nucleotides read TGTGCCAGCAGCTTACCAGGGGCCCTCTACGAGCAGTACTTC. Translating it yields CASSLPGALYEQYF. The variable domain in full, completed from reference TRBV7-6 and TRBJ2-7, reads GAGVSQSPRYKVTKRGQDVALRCDPISGHVSLYWYRQALGQGPEFLTYFNYEAQQDKSGLPNDRFSAERPEGSISTLTIQRTEQRDSAMYRCASSLPGALYEQYFGPGTRLTVT.

The chain joins TRBV6-6 to TRBJ1-1, with D tentatively TRBD1 (5 bases). The length of the CDR3 is 16 residues. Trimming cost V 5 bases and J 1 base, with 17 bases left between them. Per germline, CDR1 MNHNY and CDR2 SVGAGI (reference sequence). CDR3: CASSALKGMGNTEAFF. Written as DNA, the CDR3 is TGTGCCAGCAGTGCCCTGAAGGGGATGGGGAACACTGAAGCTTTCTTT.

The chain links TRBV29-1 to TRBJ1-2; TRBD1 might be the D (6 bases). The germline CDR1 and CDR2 sequences are SQVTM and ANQGSEA. The V end lost 0 bases, the J end lost 4 bases, and 18 bases lay between the germline ends. CDR3 length: 16 amino acids. The CDR3 DNA is TGCAGCGTTGAAGAAACAAACAGGGTCCCTGTCTATGGCTACACCTTC. It is translated as CSVEETNRVPVYGYTF.

V is TRBV6-1 and J is TRBJ1-1, with TRBD1 matching 8 bases. The CDR3 is 18 amino acids. J was trimmed by 3 bases and V by 3 bases; bases with no gene match: 15. From germline, CDR1 is MNHNS and CDR2 SASEGT. The CDR3 here is CASSDGGFRGLWDTEAFF. Here the CDR3 DNA reads TGTGCCAGCAGTGATGGTGGTTTCAGGGGGCTCTGGGACACTGAAGCTTTCTTT.

As DNA, the CDR3 is TGTGCCAGCAGTCGTGGGGGCGGTAAGCAGTACTTC. This codes for CASSRGGGKQYF. V usage is TRBV28 and J usage is TRBJ2-7; weak D call: TRBD1 (6 bases). The CDR3 length is 12 residues. Deletions cut 5 bases from V and 8 bases from J, with 13 bases between. Germline CDR1 reads MDHEN; CDR2 reads SYDVKM.

This chain connects TRBV4-3 to TRBJ2-7, with 9 bases fitting TRBD1. This CDR3 spans 15 amino acids. CDR1 is LGHNA, CDR2 YSLEER, per germline. V trimming: 2 bases; J trimming: 4 bases; junction bases outside the gene matches: 6. CDR3 sequence: CASSQLRDREYEQYF. In DNA, the CDR3 is TGCGCCAGCAGCCAACTCCGGGACAGGGAATACGAGCAGTACTTC.

The chain combines TRBV11-2 with TRBJ1-2; possible D gene TRBD1, 6 bases. Between the trimmed V and J ends, which lost 0 bases and 8 bases, there was a span of 16 bases. This CDR3 is built from 15 residues. From germline, CDR1 is SGHAT and CDR2 FQNNGV. The CDR3 loop reads CASSLDTGSTSGYTF. DNA of the CDR3: TGTGCCAGCAGCTTAGATACAGGGTCTACCTCGGGCTACACCTTC.

This rearrangement joins TRBV27 to TRBJ1-5; the D is unclear. The CDR3 length is 16 residues. Germline V gives CDR1 MNHEY, CDR2 SMNVEV (reference sequence). Trimming cost V 2 bases and J 5 bases, with 16 bases left between them. CDR3 DNA: TGTGCCAGCAGTTTAGGCGCCCACAGAGCCCATCAGCCCCAGCATTTT. Protein: CASSLGAHRAHQPQHF.

The chain has TRBV7-2 and TRBJ1-4; no definite D call. V dropped 2 bases and J dropped 0 bases, with 4 bases sitting between them. The CDR3 is made up of 14 amino acids. CDR1 and CDR2 (germline): SGHTA, FQGNSA. The DNA for the CDR3 is TGTGCCAGCAGCTTATCTGCAACTAATGAAAAACTGTTTTTT. Residues: CASSLSATNEKLFF.

The chain uses TRBV4-3 and TRBJ2-1, with D possibly being TRBD1 (7 bases). Germline CDR1 and CDR2: LGHNA and YSLEER. CDR3 length equals 20 residues. V lost 2 bases to trimming and J lost 0 bases, with 23 bases between them. In nucleotides, the CDR3 is TGCGCCAGCAGCCAACTGGAGGGGACAGTGAGGCTGAGCTCCTACAATGAGCAGTTCTTC. Its translation is CASSQLEGTVRLSSYNEQFF.

The chain joins TRBV19 to TRBJ1-5; possible D gene TRBD1, 6 bases. Germline assignment: CDR1 LNHDA and CDR2 SQIVND (reference sequence). The CDR3 has 15 residues. The V gene lost 4 bases and the J gene lost 1 base, with 11 bases spanning the gap. CDR3 amino acids: CASSNGRGSNQPQHF. Here the CDR3 DNA reads TGTGCCAGTAGTAATGGCAGGGGAAGCAATCAGCCCCAGCATTTT.

The rearrangement uses TRBV2 and TRBJ2-3; the match to TRBD2 covers 7 bases. There are 16 residues in the CDR3. Per the germline V gene, CDR1 is SNHLY and CDR2 is FYNNEI. The V and J ends lost 4 bases and 1 base, in that order; junction bases with no gene match: 8. The CDR3 reads CASSGTAGVRTDTQYF. The DNA for the CDR3 is TGTGCCAGCAGTGGTACCGCGGGGGTGCGCACAGATACGCAGTATTTT.

The V gene is TRBV27, the J gene TRBJ1-1; the match to TRBD1 covers 7 bases. Germline V gives CDR1 MNHEY, CDR2 SMNVEV (reference sequence). The CDR3 length is 15 residues. V lost 6 bases and J lost 3; bases outside the gene matches: 10. The CDR3 coding sequence is TGTGCCAGCAGGCCCTCTGACAGGGCCGACACTGAAGCTTTCTTT. Its translation is CASRPSDRADTEAFF.

The chain combines TRBV7-6 with TRBJ2-5, with 10 positions matching TRBD2. The CDR3 totals 16 residues. Germline loops: CDR1 SGHVS, CDR2 FNYEAQ. V dropped 6 bases and J dropped 1; count of bases not matched to a gene: 8. The CDR3 nucleotides read TGTGCCAGCAGGCCCCGACTAGCGGGCGTCCAAGAGACCCAGTACTTC. Translated: CASRPRLAGVQETQYF. The full variable domain, rest sourced from reference TRBV7-6 and TRBJ2-5, is GAGVSQSPRYKVTKRGQDVALRCDPISGHVSLYWYRQALGQGPEFLTYFNYEAQQDKSGLPNDRFSAERPEGSISTLTIQRTEQRDSAMYRCASRPRLAGVQETQYFGPGTRLLVL.

V gene TRBV9 combines with J gene TRBJ2-1; 11 bases are shared with TRBD1. The CDR3 totals 18 residues. The germline V gene has CDR1 SGDLS and CDR2 YYNGEE. After removal of 0 bases from V and 0 bases from J, the junction contained 5 bases not matched to a gene. CDR3 sequence (DNA): TGTGCCAGCAGCGTAGAGGGACAGGGGGTCAGCTCCTACAATGAGCAGTTCTTC. Its protein product is CASSVEGQGVSSYNEQFF.

The chain carries TRBV6-5 and TRBJ1-2; 7 bases fit TRBD1. The CDR3 extends over 15 amino acids. Germline V lookup: CDR1 MNHEY, CDR2 SVGAGI. V trimming: 4 bases; J trimming: 0 bases; junction bases outside the gene matches: 5. The CDR3 loop reads CASSLNRGANYGYTF. CDR3 coding DNA: TGTGCCAGCAGTTTAAACAGGGGAGCTAACTATGGCTACACCTTC.

This sequence joins TRBV11-2 and TRBJ2-1; 8 bases match TRBD2. V lost 5 bases to trimming and J lost 9 bases; unmatched junction nucleotides: 12. This CDR3 contains 15 residues. From germline, CDR1 is SGHAT and CDR2 FQNNGV. The CDR3 spells CASSPMERGYGEQFF. The CDR3 region has the DNA TGTGCCAGCAGCCCAATGGAGCGGGGGTACGGTGAGCAGTTCTTC.

The chain combines TRBV5-5 with TRBJ2-7; 9 nucleotides align to TRBD1. This CDR3 comprises 16 residues. Germline assignment: CDR1 SGHKS and CDR2 YYEKEE (reference sequence). V lost 4 bases to trimming and J lost 3 bases; unmatched junction nucleotides: 11. CDR3 coding DNA: TGTGCCAGCAGCCTAGACTGGACAGGGGACTACTACGAGCAGTACTTC. It is translated as CASSLDWTGDYYEQYF. Using reference TRBV5-5 and TRBJ2-7 for the parts outside the CDR3, the full variable domain is DAGVTQSPTHLIKTRGQQVTLRCSPISGHKSVSWYQQVLGQGPQFIFQYYEKEERGRGNFPDRFSARQFPNYSSELNVNALLLGDSALYLCASSLDWTGDYYEQYFGPGTRLTVT.